This T cell receptor beta chain stems from a study of blood T cells in healthy people across ages. Study outcomes and limitations: Diversity estimates drawn from one million T cells were deemed underestimates.

Then a second PCR, running roughly 7 to 11 cycles, was carried out with a sample-barcoded 5' primer and a J-beta primer mix. Each CDR3 protein gets one entry after TCRdb re-called the 5' RACE reads with MiXCR. The table records more than 700,000 distinct CDR3 sequences, less than 70% of them present only once. Per sample, extraction of total RNA gave at least 6 micrograms in every case. CDR1 ENHRY and CDR2 SYGVKD come from the germline V gene. Trimming took 8 bases from V and 5 from J; bases not matched to a gene: 9. The CDR3 runs to 14 residues. This clonotype was counted only a few times. Antigen: not known.

The chain joins TRBV10-3 to TRBJ2-1, with TRBD2 matching over 7 bases. The sample was blood. The source is a man aged 80 or over in good health. The CDR3 protein is CAIQGSLADNEQFF. The CDR3 DNA follows: TGTGCCATCCAGGGAAGCCTAGCGGACAATGAGCAGTTCTTC.